Below, one T cell receptor beta chain is given with its context. The data derive from a study of cytomegalovirus exposure and HLA in healthy donors. The CDR3 is 14 amino acids. Germline assignment: CDR1 SGHRS and CDR2 YFSETQ. V was cut by 3 bases and J by 7 bases, with 16 bases left in between. Generated by immunoSEQ multiplex PCR, the TCRdb table keeps only in-frame clones and is missing some. There are some 210,000 clones in the sample; roughly 84% occur only once, and roughly 2% lies in the top ten. The receptor was isolated from a woman aged 18-30 years in good health and CMV-seropositive. This chain connects TRBV5-1 to TRBJ1-2, with a weak D call TRBD1 (6 bases). The sample comprised PBMCs. Written as DNA, the CDR3 is TGCGCCAGCAGCTCCCGAGGGGGGGAAAGTGGCTACACCTTC. Amino acid sequence: CASSSRGGESGYTF. The entire variable domain, with the rest obtained from reference TRBV5-1 and TRBJ1-2, is as follows: KAGVTQTPRYLIKTRGQQVTLSCSPISGHRSVSWYQQTPGQGLQFLFEYFSETQRNKGNFPGRFSGRQFSNSRSEMNVSTLELGDSALYLCASSSRGGESGYTFGSGTRLTVV.